These 20 T cell receptor beta chains share one sample of origin, sequenced in a study of beta chain features in type 1 diabetes. Study-wide points: Shortening of TCRB CDR3s, moderate but significant, appeared in all four CD4+ subsets of Type 1 diabetes patients.

TCRB transcripts that were expressed got sequenced, as all of the isolated RNA had been reverse transcribed. This table comes from immunoSEQ multiplex PCR, and its TCRdb copy is limited to in-frame clones, with some not included. The table shows fewer than 300,000 clones, with 11% occurring only once. The antigens these receptors bind are not known. Source material: naive CD4+ T cells from blood. The receptors were sampled from a man aged 25-40 years with type 1 diabetes.

This chain uses TRBV29-1 with TRBJ2-7; 12 bases line up with TRBD2. This CDR3 has 16 amino acids. J gave up 3 bases and V 3 bases, and 9 bases lay outside the gene matches. From germline, CDR1 is SQVTM and CDR2 ANQGSEA. CDR3 sequence: CSVELSGTSGRYEQYF. The CDR3 coding sequence is TGCAGCGTTGAGCTTTCCGGGACTAGCGGGCGCTACGAGCAGTACTTC.

The chain couples TRBV7-9 to TRBJ2-6; no reliable D call. The CDR3 extends over 16 amino acids. Deletions cut 3 bases from V and 2 bases from J, with 11 bases between. Germline-derived CDR1 and CDR2 are SEHNR and FQNEAQ (reference sequence). The CDR3 here is CASSLGRLAGANVLTF. The CDR3 DNA sequence: TGTGCCAGCAGCTTGGGCAGGCTTGCTGGGGCCAACGTCCTGACTTTC.

The chain employs TRBV19 and TRBJ2-1; TRBD2 agrees at 7 bases. This CDR3 has 16 residues. V shed 3 bases and J 5 bases; nucleotides not matched to a gene: 10. Looked up from germline, CDR1 is LNHDA and CDR2 is SQIVND (reference sequence). The CDR3 here is CASSIIGLAENNEQFF. Here the CDR3 DNA reads TGTGCCAGTAGTATTATCGGGCTAGCGGAAAACAATGAGCAGTTCTTC.

The chain recombines TRBV7-8 with TRBJ2-1, with D possibly matching TRBD1 (5 bases). The CDR3 extends over 13 amino acids. V lost 1 base and J 6 bases, leaving 7 bases between the germline ends. The germline V gene has CDR1 SGHVS and CDR2 FQNEAQ. This CDR3 reads CASSLGRANEQFF. In DNA form, the CDR3 reads TGTGCCAGCAGCTTAGGCAGGGCCAATGAGCAGTTCTTC.

There are a few counts of this clone. The chain combines TRBV7-2 with TRBJ1-1; a weak D match, TRBD1 (6 bases). V dropped 5 bases and J dropped 3 bases, with 16 bases sitting between them. CDR1 is SGHTA and CDR2 is FQGNSA in the germline V gene. The CDR3 sequence is 15 residues long. CDR3 bases: TGTGCCAGCAGCCTATACAACCAGGGGTACACTGAAGCTTTCTTT. It translates to CASSLYNQGYTEAFF.

The J gene is TRBJ1-5, the V gene TRBV18; D call uncertain. This CDR3 is 13 amino acids long. Per germline, CDR1 KGHSH and CDR2 LQKENI. Trimming cost V 6 bases and J 4 bases, with 10 bases left between them. CDR3 amino acids: CASSPQENQPQHF. The CDR3 nucleotides read TGTGCCAGCTCCCCCCAGGAAAATCAGCCCCAGCATTTT.

V usage is TRBV5-1 and J usage is TRBJ2-5; 7 nucleotides match TRBD1. The CDR3 sequence is 14 residues long. The junction had 7 bases not matched to a gene; V was cut back by 3 bases and J by 5 bases. The V gene's germline CDR1 is SGHRS and CDR2 YFSETQ. CDR3 in DNA: TGCGCCAGCAGCTCGGGACAGCCAGCCGAGACCCAGTACTTC. Translation gives CASSSGQPAETQYF. The variable domain in full, with the rest retrieved from reference TRBV5-1 and TRBJ2-5, is KAGVTQTPRYLIKTRGQQVTLSCSPISGHRSVSWYQQTPGQGLQFLFEYFSETQRNKGNFPGRFSGRQFSNSRSEMNVSTLELGDSALYLCASSSGQPAETQYFGPGTRLLVL.

This clone was seen more than once but under ten times. The V call is TRBV6-5, the J call TRBJ2-2; TRBD2 is a possible D gene (5 bases). In germline, CDR1 is MNHEY, CDR2 SVGAGI. The CDR3 has 13 residues. V lost 6 bases and J 2 bases, leaving 7 bases between the germline ends. The CDR3 DNA follows: TGTGCCAGCAGCAGACTAAACACCGGGGAGCTGTTTTTT. Translation gives CASSRLNTGELFF.

This clone was recorded a few times. This chain connects TRBV9 to TRBJ2-3, with 7 bases lining up with TRBD2. Looked up from germline, CDR1 is SGDLS and CDR2 is YYNGEE. Trimming at V came to 4 bases and at J to 1 base, leaving 9 bases not matched to a gene. This CDR3 region has 16 residues. DNA for the CDR3: TGTGCCAGCAGCAAGGCCCGACTAGCTGGCACAGATACGCAGTATTTT. Protein: CASSKARLAGTDTQYF. Using reference TRBV9 and TRBJ2-3 for the parts outside the CDR3, the full variable domain is DSGVTQTPKHLITATGQRVTLRCSPRSGDLSVYWYQQSLDQGLQFLIQYYNGEERAKGNILERFSAQQFPDLHSELNLSSLELGDSALYFCASSKARLAGTDTQYFGPGTRLTVL.

The chain uses TRBV18 and TRBJ2-1, with 7 positions matching TRBD1. The CDR3 loop spans 16 amino acids. V shed 0 bases, J shed 5 bases, and the junction held 7 bases outside the gene matches. Looked up from germline, CDR1 is KGHSH and CDR2 is LQKENI. The CDR3 nucleotides read TGTGCCAGCTCACCACCGGCACAGGGGTTGGACAATGAGCAGTTCTTC. Translation gives CASSPPAQGLDNEQFF.

The chain carries TRBV4-2 and TRBJ1-6; D unclear. Per germline, CDR1 LGHNA and CDR2 YNFKEQ. The CDR3 is 16 residues long. Trimming shortened V by 0 bases and J by 10 bases, and 16 bases separated the two germline ends. The CDR3 is CASSQDPRFAKSPLHF. In DNA, the CDR3 is TGTGCCAGCAGCCAAGATCCCCGCTTCGCGAAATCACCCCTCCACTTT.

The rearrangement links TRBV19 to TRBJ1-6; the match to TRBD1 covers 10 bases. The CDR3 covers 17 residues. V was clipped by 5 bases and J by 7 bases; unmatched bases: 11. CDR1 is LNHDA and CDR2 is SQIVND in the germline V gene (reference sequence). The CDR3 region has the DNA TGTGCCAGTAGTTCGTGGACAGGGGGAGTGCCAAATTCACCCCTCCACTTT. It codes for CASSSWTGGVPNSPLHF.

The gene calls are TRBV7-2 and TRBJ1-5; possible D gene TRBD1, 6 bases. CDR1 and CDR2 (germline): SGHTA, FQGNSA. V shed 4 bases and J shed 7 bases, with 17 bases lying between them. The CDR3 covers 15 residues. CDR3 in amino acids: CASSSVGASRQPQHF. In nucleotides, the CDR3 is TGTGCCAGCAGCTCAGTGGGGGCCTCAAGACAGCCCCAGCATTTT.

In regard to this clone: Other nucleotide sequences in the sample specify the same CDR3. V and J are TRBV18 and TRBJ2-1; D ambiguous. The CDR3 is 13 amino acids. Germline CDR1 is KGHSH and CDR2 is LQKENI. The V and J ends lost 3 bases and 4 bases respectively, with 7 bases between them. The CDR3 region has the DNA TGTGCCAGCTCACCGACTGAATACAATGAGCAGTTCTTC. As protein: CASSPTEYNEQFF.

V is TRBV9 and J is TRBJ2-7; D not resolved. This CDR3 region has 13 residues. Germline-derived CDR1 and CDR2 are SGDLS and YYNGEE. The V gene lost 3 bases and the J gene lost 6 bases, with 13 bases spanning the gap. Here the CDR3 reads CASSDSRVGEQYF. The CDR3 region has the DNA TGTGCCAGCAGCGACTCTCGGGTGGGCGAGCAGTACTTC.

This clone has only a few counts. The DNA of the CDR3 is TGTGCCATCAGTGCTCGGGTCACCTACGAGCAGTACTTC. Translation: CAISARVTYEQYF. This chain connects TRBV10-3 to TRBJ2-7; no reliable D call. Deletions cut 4 bases from V and 2 bases from J, with 9 bases between. Germline-derived CDR1 and CDR2 are ENHRY and SYGVKD. This CDR3 spans 13 amino acids.

The table lists this clone with a few counts. This sequence joins TRBV28 and TRBJ2-5; 7 nucleotides align to TRBD2. CDR3 size: 18 residues. J was trimmed by 0 bases and V by 6 bases; bases with no gene match: 16. Germline CDR1 is MDHEN and CDR2 is SYDVKM. The CDR3 region is CASRPREGRVRYQETQYF. Here the CDR3 DNA reads TGTGCCAGCAGACCGAGGGAGGGGAGGGTCCGGTACCAAGAGACCCAGTACTTC.

The chain uses TRBV2 and TRBJ1-5; no definite D call. There are 14 residues in the CDR3. Trimming pared 2 bases from V and 6 bases from J, leaving 11 bases between. Germline V gene data show CDR1 as SNHLY and CDR2 as FYNNEI. This CDR3 reads CASSELGAGQPQHF. CDR3 in DNA: TGTGCCAGCAGTGAATTGGGAGCGGGTCAGCCCCAGCATTTT.

This clone came up a few times. This chain connects TRBV18 to TRBJ2-7; TRBD1 is a possible D gene (6 bases). The V gene's germline CDR1 is KGHSH and CDR2 LQKENI. The CDR3 has 18 residues. V was clipped by 0 bases and J by 0 bases, with 18 bases between them. The CDR3 reads CASSPPGQGTGSSYEQYF. The CDR3 DNA sequence: TGTGCCAGCTCACCACCAGGCCAGGGGACGGGTAGCTCCTACGAGCAGTACTTC.

The chain employs TRBV7-2 and TRBJ1-2; no firm D call. CDR1 SGHTA and CDR2 FQGNSA come from the germline V gene. Trimming pared 6 bases from V and 6 bases from J, leaving 20 bases between. The CDR3 sequence is 15 residues long. In DNA form, the CDR3 reads TGTGCCAGCAGTACCGCCTCCCGAGGGATCGATGGCTACACCTTC. It yields the protein CASSTASRGIDGYTF.